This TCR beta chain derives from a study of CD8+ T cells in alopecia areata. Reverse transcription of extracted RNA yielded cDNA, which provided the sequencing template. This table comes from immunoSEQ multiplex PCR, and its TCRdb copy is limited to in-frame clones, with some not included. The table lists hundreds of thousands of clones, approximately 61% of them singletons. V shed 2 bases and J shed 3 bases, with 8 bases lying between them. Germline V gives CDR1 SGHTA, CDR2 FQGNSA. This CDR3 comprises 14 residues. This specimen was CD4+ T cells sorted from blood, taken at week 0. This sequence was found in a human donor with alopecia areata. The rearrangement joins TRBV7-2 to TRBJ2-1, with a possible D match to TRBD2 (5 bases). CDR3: CASSLNSGYNEQFF. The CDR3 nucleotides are TGTGCCAGCAGCTTAAACAGCGGCTACAATGAGCAGTTCTTC.